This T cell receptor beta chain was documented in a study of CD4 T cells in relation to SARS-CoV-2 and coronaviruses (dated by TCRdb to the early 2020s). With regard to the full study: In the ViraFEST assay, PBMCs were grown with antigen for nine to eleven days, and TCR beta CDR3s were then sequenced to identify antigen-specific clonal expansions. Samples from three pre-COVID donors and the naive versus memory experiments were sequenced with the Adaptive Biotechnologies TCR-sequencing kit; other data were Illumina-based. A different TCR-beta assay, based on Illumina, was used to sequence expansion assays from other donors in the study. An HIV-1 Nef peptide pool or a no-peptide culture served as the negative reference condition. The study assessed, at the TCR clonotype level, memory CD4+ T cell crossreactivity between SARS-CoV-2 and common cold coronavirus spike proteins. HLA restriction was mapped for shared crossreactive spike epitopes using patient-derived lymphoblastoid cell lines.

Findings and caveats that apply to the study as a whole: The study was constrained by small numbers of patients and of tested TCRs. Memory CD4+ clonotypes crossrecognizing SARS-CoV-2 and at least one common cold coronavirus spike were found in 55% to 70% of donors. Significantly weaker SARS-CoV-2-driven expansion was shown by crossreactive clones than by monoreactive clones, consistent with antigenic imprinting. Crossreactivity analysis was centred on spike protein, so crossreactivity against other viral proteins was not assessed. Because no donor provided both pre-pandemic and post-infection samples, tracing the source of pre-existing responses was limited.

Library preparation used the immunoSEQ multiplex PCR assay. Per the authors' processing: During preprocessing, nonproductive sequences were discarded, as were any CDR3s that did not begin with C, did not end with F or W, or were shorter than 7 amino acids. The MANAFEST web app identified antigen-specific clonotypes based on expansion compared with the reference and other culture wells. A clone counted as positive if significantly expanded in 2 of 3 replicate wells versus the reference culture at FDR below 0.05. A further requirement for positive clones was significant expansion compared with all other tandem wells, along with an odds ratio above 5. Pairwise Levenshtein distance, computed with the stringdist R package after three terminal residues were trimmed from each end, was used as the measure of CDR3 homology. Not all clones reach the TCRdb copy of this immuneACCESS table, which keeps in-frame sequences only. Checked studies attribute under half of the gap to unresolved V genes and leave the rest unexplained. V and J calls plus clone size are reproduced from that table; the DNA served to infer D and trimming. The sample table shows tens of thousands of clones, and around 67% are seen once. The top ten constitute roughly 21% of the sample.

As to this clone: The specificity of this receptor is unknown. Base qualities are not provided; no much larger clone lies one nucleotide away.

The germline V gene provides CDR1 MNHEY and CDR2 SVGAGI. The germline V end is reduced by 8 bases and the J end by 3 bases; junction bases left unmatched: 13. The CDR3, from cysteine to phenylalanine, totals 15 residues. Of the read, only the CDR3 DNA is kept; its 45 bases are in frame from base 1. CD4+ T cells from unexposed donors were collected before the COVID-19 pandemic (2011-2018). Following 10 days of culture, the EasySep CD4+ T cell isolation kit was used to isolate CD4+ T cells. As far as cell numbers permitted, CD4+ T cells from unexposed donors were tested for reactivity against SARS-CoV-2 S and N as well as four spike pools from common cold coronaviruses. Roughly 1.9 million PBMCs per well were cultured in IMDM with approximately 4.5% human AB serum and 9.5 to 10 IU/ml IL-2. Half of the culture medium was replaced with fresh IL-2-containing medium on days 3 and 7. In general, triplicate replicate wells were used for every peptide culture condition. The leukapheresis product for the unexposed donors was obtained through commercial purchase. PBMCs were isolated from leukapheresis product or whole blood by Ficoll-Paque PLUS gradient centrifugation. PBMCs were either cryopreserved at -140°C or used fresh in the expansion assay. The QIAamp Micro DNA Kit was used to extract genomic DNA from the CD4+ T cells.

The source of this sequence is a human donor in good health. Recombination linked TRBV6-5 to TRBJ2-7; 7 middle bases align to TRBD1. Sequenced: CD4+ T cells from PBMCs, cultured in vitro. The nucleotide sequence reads TGTGCCAGCCGACATCGGGACAGACCCAACTACGAGCAGTACTTC. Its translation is CASRHRDRPNYEQYF.